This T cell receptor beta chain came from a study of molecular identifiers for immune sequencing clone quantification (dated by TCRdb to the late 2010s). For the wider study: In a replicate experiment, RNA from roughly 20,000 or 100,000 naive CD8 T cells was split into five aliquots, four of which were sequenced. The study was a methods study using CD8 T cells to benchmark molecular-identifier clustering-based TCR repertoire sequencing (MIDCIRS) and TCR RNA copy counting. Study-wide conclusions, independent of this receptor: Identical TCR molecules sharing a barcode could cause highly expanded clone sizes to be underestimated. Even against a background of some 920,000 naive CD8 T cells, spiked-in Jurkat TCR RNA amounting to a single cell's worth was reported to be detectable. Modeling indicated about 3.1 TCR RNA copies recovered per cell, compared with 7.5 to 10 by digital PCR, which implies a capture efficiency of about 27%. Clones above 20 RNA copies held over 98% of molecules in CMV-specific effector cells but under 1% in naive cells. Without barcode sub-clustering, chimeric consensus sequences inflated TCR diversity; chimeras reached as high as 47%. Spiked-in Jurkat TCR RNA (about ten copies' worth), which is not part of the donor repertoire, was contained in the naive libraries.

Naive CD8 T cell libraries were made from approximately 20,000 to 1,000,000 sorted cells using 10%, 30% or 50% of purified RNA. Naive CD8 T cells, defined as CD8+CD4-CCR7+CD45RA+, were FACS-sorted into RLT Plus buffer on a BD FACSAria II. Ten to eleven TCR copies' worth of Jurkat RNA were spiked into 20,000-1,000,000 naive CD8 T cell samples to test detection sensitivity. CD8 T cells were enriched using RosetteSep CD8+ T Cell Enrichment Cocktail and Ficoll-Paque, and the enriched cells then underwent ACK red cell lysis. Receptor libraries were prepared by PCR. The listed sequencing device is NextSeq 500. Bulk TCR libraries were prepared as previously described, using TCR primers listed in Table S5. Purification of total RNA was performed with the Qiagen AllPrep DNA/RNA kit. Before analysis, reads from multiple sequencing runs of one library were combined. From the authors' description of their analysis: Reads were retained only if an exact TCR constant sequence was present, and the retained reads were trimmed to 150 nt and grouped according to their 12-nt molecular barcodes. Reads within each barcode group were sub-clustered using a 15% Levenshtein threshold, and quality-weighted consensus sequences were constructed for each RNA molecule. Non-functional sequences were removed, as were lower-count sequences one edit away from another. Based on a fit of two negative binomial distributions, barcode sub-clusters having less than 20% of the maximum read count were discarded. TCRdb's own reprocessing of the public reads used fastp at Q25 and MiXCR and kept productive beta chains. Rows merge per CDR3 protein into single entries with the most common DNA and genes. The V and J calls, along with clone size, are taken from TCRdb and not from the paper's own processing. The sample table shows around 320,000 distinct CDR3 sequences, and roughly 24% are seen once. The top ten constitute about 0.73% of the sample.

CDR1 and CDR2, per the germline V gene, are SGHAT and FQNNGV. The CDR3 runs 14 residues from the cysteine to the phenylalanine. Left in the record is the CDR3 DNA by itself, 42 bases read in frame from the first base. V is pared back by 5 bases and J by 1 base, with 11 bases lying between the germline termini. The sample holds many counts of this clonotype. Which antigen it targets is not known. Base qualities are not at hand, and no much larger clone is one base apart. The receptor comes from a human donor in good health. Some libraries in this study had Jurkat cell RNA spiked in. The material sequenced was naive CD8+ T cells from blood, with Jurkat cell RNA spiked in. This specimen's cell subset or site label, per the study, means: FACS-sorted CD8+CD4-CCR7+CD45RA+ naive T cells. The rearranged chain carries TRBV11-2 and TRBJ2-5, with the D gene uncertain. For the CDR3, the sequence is CASSHTASQETQYF. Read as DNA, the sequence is TGTGCCAGCAGCCACACAGCCTCCCAAGAGACCCAGTACTTC.